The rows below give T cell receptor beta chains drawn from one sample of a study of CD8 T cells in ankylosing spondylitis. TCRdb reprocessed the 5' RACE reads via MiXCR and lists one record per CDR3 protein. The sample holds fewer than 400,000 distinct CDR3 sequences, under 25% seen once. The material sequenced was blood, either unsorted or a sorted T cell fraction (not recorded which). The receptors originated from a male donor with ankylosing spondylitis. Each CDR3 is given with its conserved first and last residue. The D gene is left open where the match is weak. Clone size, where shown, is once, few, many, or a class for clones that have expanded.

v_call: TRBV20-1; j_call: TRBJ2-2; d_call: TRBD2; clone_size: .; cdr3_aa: CSARIDAGVSGELFF; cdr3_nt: TGCAGTGCTAGGATTGACGCGGGAGTATCCGGGGAGCTGTTTTTT
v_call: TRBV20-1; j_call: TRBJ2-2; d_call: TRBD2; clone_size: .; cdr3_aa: CSARGSGRAVTGELFF; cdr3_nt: TGCAGTGCTAGAGGTAGCGGGAGGGCTGTGACCGGGGAGCTGTTTTTT
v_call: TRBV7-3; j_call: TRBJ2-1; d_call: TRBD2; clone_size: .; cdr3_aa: CASSLRGALAERWNEQFF; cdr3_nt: TGTGCCAGCAGCTTAAGAGGGGCCCTAGCGGAGAGGTGGAATGAGCAGTTCTTC
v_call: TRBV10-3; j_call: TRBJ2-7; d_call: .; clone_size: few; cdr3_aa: CAISDSGTYEQYF; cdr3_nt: TGTGCCATCAGTGACTCCGGGACATACGAGCAGTACTTC
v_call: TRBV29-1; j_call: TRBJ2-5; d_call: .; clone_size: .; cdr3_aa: CSVDSRERFLF; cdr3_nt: TGCAGCGTTGACAGTCGGGAACGATTTTTGTTC
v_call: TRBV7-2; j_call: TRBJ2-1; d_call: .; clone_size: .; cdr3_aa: CASSLRRHNEQFF; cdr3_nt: TGTGCCAGCAGCTTAAGGCGCCACAATGAGCAGTTCTTC
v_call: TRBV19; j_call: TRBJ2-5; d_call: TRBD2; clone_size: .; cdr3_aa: CASQPSSGGRAQYF; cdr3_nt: TGTGCCAGCCAGCCCTCTAGCGGGGGCCGGGCCCAGTACTTC
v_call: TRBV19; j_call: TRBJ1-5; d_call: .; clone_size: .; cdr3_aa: CASQTGFGNQPQHF; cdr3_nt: TGTGCCAGTCAAACGGGGTTTGGCAATCAGCCCCAGCATTTT
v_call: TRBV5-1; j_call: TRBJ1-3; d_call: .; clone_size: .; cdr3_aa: CASSTMPRDSGNTIYF; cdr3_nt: TGCGCCAGCAGCACTATGCCTCGGGACTCTGGAAACACCATATATTTT
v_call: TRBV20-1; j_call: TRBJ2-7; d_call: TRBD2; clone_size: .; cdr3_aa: CSAASSGRYEQYF; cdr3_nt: TGCAGTGCCGCCTCGAGCGGGAGGTACGAGCAGTACTTC
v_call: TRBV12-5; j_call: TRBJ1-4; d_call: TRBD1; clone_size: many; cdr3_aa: CASGDSGTVKKLFF; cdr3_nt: TGTGCTAGTGGTGACTCCGGGACAGTTAAAAAACTGTTTTTT
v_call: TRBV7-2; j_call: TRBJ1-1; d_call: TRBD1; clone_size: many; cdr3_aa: CASSPGQGYTEAFF; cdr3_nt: TGTGCCAGCAGCCCCGGACAGGGTTACACTGAAGCTTTCTTT
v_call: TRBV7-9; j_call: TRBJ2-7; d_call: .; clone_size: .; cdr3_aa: CASSSGTPFYEQYF; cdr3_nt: TGTGCCAGCAGCTCCGGGACACCCTTCTACGAGCAGTACTTC
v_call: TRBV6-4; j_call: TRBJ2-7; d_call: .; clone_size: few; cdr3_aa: CASRSAQGNYEQYF; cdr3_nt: TGTGCCAGCAGGTCGGCACAGGGAAACTACGAGCAGTACTTC
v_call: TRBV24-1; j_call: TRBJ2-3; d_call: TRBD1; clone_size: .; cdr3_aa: CATSGSGGVDTQYF; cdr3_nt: TGTGCCACCTCTGGTTCAGGGGGCGTAGATACGCAGTATTTT
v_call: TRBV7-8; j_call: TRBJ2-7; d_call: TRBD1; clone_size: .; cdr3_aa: CASSWGTGPSYEQYF; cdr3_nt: TGTGCCAGCAGCTGGGGGACAGGGCCCTCCTACGAGCAGTACTTC
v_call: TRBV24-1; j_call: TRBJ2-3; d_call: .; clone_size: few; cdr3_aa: CATSDFMPLRPDTQYF; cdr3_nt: TGTGCCACCAGTGATTTTATGCCTTTACGGCCAGATACGCAGTATTTT
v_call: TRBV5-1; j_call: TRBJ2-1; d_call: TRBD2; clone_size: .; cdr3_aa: CASSPGTGTSGRNEQFF; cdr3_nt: TGCGCCAGCAGCCCAGGGACCGGGACTAGCGGTCGGAATGAGCAGTTCTTC
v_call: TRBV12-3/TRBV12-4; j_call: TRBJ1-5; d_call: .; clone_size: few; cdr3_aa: CASSLRGDSNQPQHF; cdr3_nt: TGTGCCAGCAGTTTGAGGGGGGATAGCAATCAGCCCCAGCATTTT
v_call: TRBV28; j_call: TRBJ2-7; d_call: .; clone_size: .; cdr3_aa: CASSFPSRSNEQYF; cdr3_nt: TGTGCCAGCAGTTTCCCGTCTAGGTCCAACGAGCAGTACTTC
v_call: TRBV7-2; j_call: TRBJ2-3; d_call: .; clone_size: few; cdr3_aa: CASSTLWNRREDTQYF; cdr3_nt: TGTGCCAGCAGCACATTATGGAATAGGAGGGAGGATACGCAGTATTTT
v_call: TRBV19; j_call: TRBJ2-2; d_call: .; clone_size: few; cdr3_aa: CATSVQGHTGELFF; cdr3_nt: TGTGCCACCTCGGTCCAGGGGCATACCGGGGAGCTGTTTTTT
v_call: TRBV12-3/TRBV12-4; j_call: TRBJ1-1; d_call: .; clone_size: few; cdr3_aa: CASSRSSPGEAFF; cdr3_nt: TGTGCCAGCAGCCGGAGCTCCCCCGGGGAAGCTTTCTTT
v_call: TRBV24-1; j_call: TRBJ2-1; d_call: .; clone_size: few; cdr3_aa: CATSDLDRRDEQFF; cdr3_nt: TGTGCCACCAGTGACCTAGACAGGCGGGATGAGCAGTTCTTC
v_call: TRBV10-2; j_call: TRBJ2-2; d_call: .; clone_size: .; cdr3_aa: CASERGQLGRAGELFF; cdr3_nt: TGCGCCAGTGAAAGGGGGCAATTGGGGAGGGCCGGGGAGCTGTTTTTT